The present TCR beta chain was sequenced within a study of sequential checkpoint blockade in melanoma. Study summary: Randomization was 1:1 between first-line nivolumab→ipilimumab and ipilimumab→nivolumab. Each arm's sequence ended with maintenance nivolumab.

Only in-frame clones appear in the TCRdb table, and some are missing; sequencing was by immunoSEQ multiplex PCR. The table records about 15,000 clones, 77% of them present only once. The CDR3 runs to 18 residues. Germline trimming cut 5 bases from V and 2 bases from J; bases unmatched to any gene: 11. The V gene's germline CDR1 is PRHDT and CDR2 FYEKMQ (reference sequence). As for treatment: randomized to nivolumab then ipilimumab (arm A) or the reverse (arm B). None of the patients previously received DNA-damaging chemotherapy. PBMC sorting kept live CD3+CD8+ cells without CD19 or CD56. The sequence derives from a human donor with melanoma. The starting material was CD8+ T cells sorted from blood (inferred from file names), obtained from a patient given nivolumab and ipilimumab in sequence. The chain joins TRBV13 to TRBJ2-3, with 12 bases identical to TRBD2. CDR3 nucleotide sequence: TGTGCCAGCAGCCTAAGCGCGGGACTAGCGGGTATCACAGATACGCAGTATTTT. Encoded protein: CASSLSAGLAGITDTQYF. Full variable domain (missing parts from reference TRBV13 and TRBJ2-3): AAGVIQSPRHLIKEKRETATLKCYPIPRHDTVYWYQQGPGQDPQFLISFYEKMQSDKGSIPDRFSAQQFSDYHSELNMSSLELGDSALYFCASSLSAGLAGITDTQYFGPGTRLTVL.